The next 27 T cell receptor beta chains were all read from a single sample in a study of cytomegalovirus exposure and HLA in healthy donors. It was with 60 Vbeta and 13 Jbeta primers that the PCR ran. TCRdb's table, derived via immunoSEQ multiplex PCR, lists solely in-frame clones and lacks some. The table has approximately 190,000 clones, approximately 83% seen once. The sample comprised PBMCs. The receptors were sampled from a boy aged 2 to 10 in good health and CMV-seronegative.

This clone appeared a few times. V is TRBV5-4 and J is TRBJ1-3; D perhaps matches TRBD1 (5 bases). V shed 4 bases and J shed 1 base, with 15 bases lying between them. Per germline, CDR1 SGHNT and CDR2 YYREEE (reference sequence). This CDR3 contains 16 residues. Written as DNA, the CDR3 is TGTGCCAGCAGCCCGAACGGGGGTTTGTCTGGAAACACCATATATTTT. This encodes CASSPNGGLSGNTIYF.

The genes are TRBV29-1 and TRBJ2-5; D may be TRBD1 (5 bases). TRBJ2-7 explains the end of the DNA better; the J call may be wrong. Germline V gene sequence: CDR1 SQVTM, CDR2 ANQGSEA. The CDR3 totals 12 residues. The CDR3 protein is CSVGWTLYEQYF. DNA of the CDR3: TGCAGCGTTGGATGGACACTCTACGAGCAGTACTTC.

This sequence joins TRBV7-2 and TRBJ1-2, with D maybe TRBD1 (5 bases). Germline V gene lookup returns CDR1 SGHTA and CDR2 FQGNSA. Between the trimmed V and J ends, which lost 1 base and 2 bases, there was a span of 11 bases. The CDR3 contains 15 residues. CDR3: CASSLVGATNYGYTF. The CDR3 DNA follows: TGTGCCAGCAGCTTAGTAGGGGCAACAAACTATGGCTACACCTTC.

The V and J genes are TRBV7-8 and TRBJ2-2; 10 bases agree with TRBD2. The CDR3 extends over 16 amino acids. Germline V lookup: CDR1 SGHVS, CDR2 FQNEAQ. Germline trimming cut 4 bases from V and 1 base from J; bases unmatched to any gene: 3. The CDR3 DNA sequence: TGTGCCAGCAGCTCTAGCGGGGGCTGGAACACCGGGGAGCTGTTTTTT. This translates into CASSSSGGWNTGELFF.

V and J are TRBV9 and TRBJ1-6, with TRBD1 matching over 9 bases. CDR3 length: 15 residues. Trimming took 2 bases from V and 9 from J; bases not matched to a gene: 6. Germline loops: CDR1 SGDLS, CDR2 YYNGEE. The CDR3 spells CASSVHRDRVSPLHF. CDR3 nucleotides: TGTGCCAGCAGCGTGCACCGGGACAGGGTTTCACCCCTCCACTTT.

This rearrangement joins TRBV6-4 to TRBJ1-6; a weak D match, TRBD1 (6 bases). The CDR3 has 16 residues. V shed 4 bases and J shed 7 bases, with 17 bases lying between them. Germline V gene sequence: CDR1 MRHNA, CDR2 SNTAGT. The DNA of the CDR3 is TGTGCCAGCAGTGCCGAAGGCGCAGGGGCGAATTCACCCCTCCACTTT. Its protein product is CASSAEGAGANSPLHF.

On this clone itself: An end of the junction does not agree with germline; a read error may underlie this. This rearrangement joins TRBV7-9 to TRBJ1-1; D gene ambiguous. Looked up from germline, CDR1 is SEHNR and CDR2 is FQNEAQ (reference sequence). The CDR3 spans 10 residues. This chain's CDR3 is CSSTPPGAFF. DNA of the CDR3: TGTTCCAGCACCCCTCCGGGAGCTTTCTTT. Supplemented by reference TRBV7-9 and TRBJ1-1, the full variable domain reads DTGVSQNPRHKITKRGQNVTFRCDPISEHNRLYWYRQTLGQGPEFLTYFQNEAQLEKSRLLSDRFSAERPKGSFSTLEIQRTEQGDSAMYLCSSTPPGAFFGQGTRLTVV.

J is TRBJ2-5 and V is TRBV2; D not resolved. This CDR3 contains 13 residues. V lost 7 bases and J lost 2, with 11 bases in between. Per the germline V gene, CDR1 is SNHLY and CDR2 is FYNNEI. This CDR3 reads CASTPSRQETQYF. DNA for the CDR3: TGTGCCAGCACCCCTTCGAGGCAAGAGACCCAGTACTTC.

The CDR3 is CASSVATGTRNEQFF. CDR3 bases: TGTGCCAGCAGCGTAGCTACGGGGACTCGCAATGAGCAGTTCTTC. The rearrangement joins TRBV9 to TRBJ2-1; a weak D match, TRBD2 (6 bases). The germline V gene encodes CDR1 SGDLS and CDR2 YYNGEE. There are 15 residues in the CDR3. V shed 0 bases and J shed 6 bases, with 13 bases lying between them.

CDR3 DNA: TGTGCCAGCAGCCCCCACGGAGAAGATACGCAGTATTTT. Residues: CASSPHGEDTQYF. The chain couples TRBV9 to TRBJ2-3, with D hard to call. Germline assignment: CDR1 SGDLS and CDR2 YYNGEE. The CDR3 is made up of 13 amino acids. Trimming removed 4 bases from V and 5 bases from J, with 11 bases in between.

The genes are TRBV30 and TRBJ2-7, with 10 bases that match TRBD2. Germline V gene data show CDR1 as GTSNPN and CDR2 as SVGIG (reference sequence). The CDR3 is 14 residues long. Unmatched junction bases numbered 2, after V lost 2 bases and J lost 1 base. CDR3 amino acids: CAWSTSGISYEQYF. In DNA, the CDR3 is TGTGCCTGGAGTACTAGCGGGATTTCCTACGAGCAGTACTTC.

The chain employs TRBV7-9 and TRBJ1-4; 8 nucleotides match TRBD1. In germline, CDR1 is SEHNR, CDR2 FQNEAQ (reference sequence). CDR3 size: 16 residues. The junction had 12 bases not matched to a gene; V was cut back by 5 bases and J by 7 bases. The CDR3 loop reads CASSPRQGRSSEKLFF. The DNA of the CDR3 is TGTGCCAGCAGCCCCCGACAGGGGAGGAGTAGTGAAAAACTGTTTTTT.

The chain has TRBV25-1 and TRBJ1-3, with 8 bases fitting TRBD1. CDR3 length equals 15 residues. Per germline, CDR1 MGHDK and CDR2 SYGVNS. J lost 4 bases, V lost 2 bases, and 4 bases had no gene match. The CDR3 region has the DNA TGTGCCAGCAGTGAAGGGACAGGATACGGAAACACCATATATTTT. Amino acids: CASSEGTGYGNTIYF.

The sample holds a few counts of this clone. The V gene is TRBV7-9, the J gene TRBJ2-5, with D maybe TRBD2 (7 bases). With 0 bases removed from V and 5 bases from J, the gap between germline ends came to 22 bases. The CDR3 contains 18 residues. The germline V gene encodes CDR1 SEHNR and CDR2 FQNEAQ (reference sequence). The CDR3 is CASSLARGGASPVETQYF. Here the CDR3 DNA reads TGTGCCAGCAGCTTAGCCCGTGGGGGGGCTTCCCCGGTGGAGACCCAGTACTTC.

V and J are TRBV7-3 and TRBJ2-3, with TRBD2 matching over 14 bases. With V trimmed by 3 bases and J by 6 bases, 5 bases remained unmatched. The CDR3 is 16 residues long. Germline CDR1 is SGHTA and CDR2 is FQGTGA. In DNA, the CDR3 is TGTGCCAGCAGCTTCGAGACTAGCGGGGGGGCGGATACGCAGTATTTT. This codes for CASSFETSGGADTQYF.

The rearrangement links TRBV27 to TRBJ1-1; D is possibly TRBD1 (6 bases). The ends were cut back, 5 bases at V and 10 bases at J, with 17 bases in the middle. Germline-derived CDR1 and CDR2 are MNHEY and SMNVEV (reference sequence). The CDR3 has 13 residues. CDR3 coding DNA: TGTGCCAGCAGTAAAGATCAGGGGACACGAGCTTTCTTT. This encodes CASSKDQGTRAFF.

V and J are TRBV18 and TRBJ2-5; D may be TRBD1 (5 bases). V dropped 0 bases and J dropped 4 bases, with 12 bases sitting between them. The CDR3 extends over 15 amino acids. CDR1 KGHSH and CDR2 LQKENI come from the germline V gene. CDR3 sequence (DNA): TGTGCCAGCTCACCACCGGGGCCACTACGAGAGACCCAGTACTTC. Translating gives CASSPPGPLRETQYF. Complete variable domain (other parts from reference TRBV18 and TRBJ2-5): NAGVMQNPRHLVRRRGQEARLRCSPMKGHSHVYWYRQLPEEGLKFMVYLQKENIIDESGMPKERFSAEFPKEGPSILRIQQVVRGDSAAYFCASSPPGPLRETQYFGPGTRLLVL.

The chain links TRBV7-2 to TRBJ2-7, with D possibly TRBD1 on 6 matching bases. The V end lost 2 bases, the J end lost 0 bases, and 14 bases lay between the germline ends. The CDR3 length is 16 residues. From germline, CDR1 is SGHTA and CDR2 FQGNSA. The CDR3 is CASSLQLPGASYEQYF. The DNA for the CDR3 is TGTGCCAGCAGCTTACAGTTACCAGGGGCCTCCTACGAGCAGTACTTC.

The CDR3, as DNA: TGCGCCAGCAGCCTCACTAGCGGGACCCAAGAGACCCAGTACTTC. It translates to CASSLTSGTQETQYF. The V call is TRBV4-1, the J call TRBJ2-5, with TRBD2 matching 10 bases. Trimming cost V 4 bases and J 1 base; bases outside gene matches: 3. Germline values: CDR1 MGHRA, CDR2 YSYEKL. CDR3 size: 15 residues.

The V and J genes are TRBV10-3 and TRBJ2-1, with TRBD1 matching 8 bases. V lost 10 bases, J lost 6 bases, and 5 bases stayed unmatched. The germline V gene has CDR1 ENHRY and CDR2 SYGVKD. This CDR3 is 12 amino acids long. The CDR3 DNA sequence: TGTGCCACCAGGACAGGGTTCAATGAGCAGTTCTTC. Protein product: CATRTGFNEQFF.

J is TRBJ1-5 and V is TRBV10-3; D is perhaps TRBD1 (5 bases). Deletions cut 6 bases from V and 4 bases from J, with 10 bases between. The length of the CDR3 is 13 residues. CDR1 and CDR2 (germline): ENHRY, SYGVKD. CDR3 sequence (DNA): TGTGCCATCAGCGAACAGGAAAATCAGCCCCAGCATTTT. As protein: CAISEQENQPQHF.

This chain's CDR3 is CASSLGHRTGGQETQYF. As DNA, the CDR3 is TGTGCCAGCAGTCTCGGACACAGGACAGGGGGTCAAGAGACCCAGTACTTC. The chain joins TRBV9 to TRBJ2-5; 10 nucleotides agree with TRBD1. The CDR3 length is 17 residues. The V and J ends lost 5 bases and 2 bases, in that order; junction bases with no gene match: 12. Germline values: CDR1 SGDLS, CDR2 YYNGEE.

The CDR3 nucleotides are TGCAGCGTCAAAGGGACTAGCGGGGGGCCCTCCTACGAGCAGTACTTC. As protein: CSVKGTSGGPSYEQYF. The chain carries TRBV29-1 and TRBJ2-7, with TRBD2 matching over 15 bases. This CDR3 spans 16 amino acids. Germline V gives CDR1 SQVTM, CDR2 ANQGSEA. V shed 6 bases, J shed 0 bases, and the junction held 6 bases outside the gene matches.

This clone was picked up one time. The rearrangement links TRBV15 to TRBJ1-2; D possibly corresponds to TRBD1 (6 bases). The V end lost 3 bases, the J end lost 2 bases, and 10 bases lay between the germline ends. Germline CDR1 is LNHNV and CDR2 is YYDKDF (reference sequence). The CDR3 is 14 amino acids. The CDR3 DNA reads TGTGCCACCAGCAGGGGGGACATCAACTATGGCTACACCTTC. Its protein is CATSRGDINYGYTF.

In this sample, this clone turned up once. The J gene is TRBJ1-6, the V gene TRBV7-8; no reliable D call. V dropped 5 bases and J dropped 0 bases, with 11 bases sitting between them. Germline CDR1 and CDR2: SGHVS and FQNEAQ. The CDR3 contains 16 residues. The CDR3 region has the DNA TGTGCCAGCAGCCCCTCACAGAGCTCCTATAATTCACCCCTCCACTTT. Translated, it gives CASSPSQSSYNSPLHF.

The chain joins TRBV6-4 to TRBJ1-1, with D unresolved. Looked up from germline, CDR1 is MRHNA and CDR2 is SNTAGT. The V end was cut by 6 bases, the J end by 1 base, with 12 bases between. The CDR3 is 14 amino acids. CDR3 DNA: TGTGCCAGCAGGAGGGCGCCGGGGAACACTGAAGCTTTCTTT. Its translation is CASRRAPGNTEAFF.

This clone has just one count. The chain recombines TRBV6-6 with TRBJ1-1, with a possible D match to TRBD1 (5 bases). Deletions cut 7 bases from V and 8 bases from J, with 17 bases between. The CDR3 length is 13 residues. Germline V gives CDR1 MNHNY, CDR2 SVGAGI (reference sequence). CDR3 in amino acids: CASTLPLGAEAFF. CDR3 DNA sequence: TGTGCCAGCACCCTACCATTAGGGGCCGAAGCTTTCTTT.